The 24 T cell receptor beta chains below come from one sample, sequenced in a study of blood T cell repertoires in COVID-19. Sequencing used immunoSEQ multiplex PCR; TCRdb keeps in-frame clones, though not all of them. The sample holds about 270,000 clones, approximately 80% seen once. Sample: peripheral blood. All receptors come from a woman aged 55-75 years with active or convalescent COVID-19.

The CDR3 DNA reads TGTGCCAGCAGTTACTCGGTACAGGGCCACCAAGAGACCCAGTACTTC. It translates to CASSYSVQGHQETQYF. The chain couples TRBV6-2 or TRBV6-3 to TRBJ2-5; possible D gene TRBD1, 6 bases. The V end was cut by 0 bases, the J end by 0 bases, with 11 bases between. The CDR3 contains 16 residues. The V gene's germline CDR1 is MNHEY and CDR2 SVGEGT.

CDR3 residues: CASRRQDQPQHF. The CDR3 nucleotides are TGTGCCAGCAGGAGACAAGATCAGCCCCAGCATTTT. The V call is TRBV6-5, the J call TRBJ1-5; D is unclear. Trimming shortened V by 6 bases and J by 5 bases, and 8 bases separated the two germline ends. The germline gives CDR1 MNHEY, CDR2 SVGAGI. The CDR3 spans 12 residues.

The V and J genes are TRBV18 and TRBJ1-2; D ambiguous. The CDR3 totals 16 residues. Looked up from germline, CDR1 is KGHSH and CDR2 is LQKENI. Trimming pared 3 bases from V and 5 bases from J, leaving 19 bases between. CDR3 coding DNA: TGTGCCAGCTCACCCCTGACAAGCCCCGAGGGTTATGGCTACACCTTC. It encodes CASSPLTSPEGYGYTF.

The chain uses TRBV9 and TRBJ1-1; 9 nucleotides match TRBD1. J was trimmed by 4 bases and V by 4 bases; bases with no gene match: 14. The CDR3 sequence is 17 residues long. Germline CDR1 SGDLS, CDR2 YYNGEE. The CDR3 coding sequence is TGTGCCAGCAGCTCTCGGCCGGGACAGGGCGGGATCACTGAAGCTTTCTTT. Translation gives CASSSRPGQGGITEAFF.

Note on this clone: Relative to the germline gene, one junction end is altered; a read error may explain this. The chain joins TRBV9 to TRBJ2-7, with D tentatively TRBD2 (6 bases). The CDR3 has 13 residues. CDR1 is SGDLS and CDR2 is YYNGEE in the germline V gene. DNA for the CDR3: TGTGCCAGCAGCGACGCAACGGGACTTTCCAAAACCTTC. Protein sequence: CASSDATGLSKTF.

The V gene is TRBV11-2, the J gene TRBJ2-2; D is ambiguous. The CDR3 extends over 14 amino acids. Trimming took 6 bases from V and 0 from J, leaving 8 bases between them. Germline assignment: CDR1 SGHAT and CDR2 FQNNGV. The CDR3 sequence: CASRGTSNTGELFF. CDR3 DNA sequence: TGTGCCAGCAGGGGCACGTCGAACACCGGGGAGCTGTTTTTT. The full variable domain, in which reference TRBV11-2 and TRBJ2-2 provide the parts outside the CDR3, is EAGVAQSPRYKIIEKRQSVAFWCNPISGHATLYWYQQILGQGPKLLIQFQNNGVVDDSQLPKDRFSAERLKGVDSTLKIQPAKLEDSAVYLCASRGTSNTGELFFGEGSRLTVL.

The J gene is TRBJ2-3, the V gene TRBV9; D is possibly TRBD2 (6 bases). V shed 4 bases and J shed 4 bases, with 13 bases lying between them. CDR3 length: 14 amino acids. Germline V CDR1 and CDR2: SGDLS, YYNGEE. The DNA for the CDR3 is TGTGCCAGCAGCTTCGGACTAAGCGCAGATACGCAGTATTTT. It translates to CASSFGLSADTQYF.

The chain recombines TRBV19 with TRBJ2-3; no clear D gene. CDR3 size: 14 residues. CDR1 is LNHDA, CDR2 SQIVND, per germline (reference sequence). Trimming left V 6 bases short and J 0 bases short, with 10 bases between. This chain's CDR3 is CASREMSSTDTQYF. The CDR3, as DNA: TGTGCCAGTAGGGAGATGTCTAGCACAGATACGCAGTATTTT.

The V gene is TRBV6-2 or TRBV6-3, the J gene TRBJ1-2, with D hard to call. V was clipped by 6 bases and J by 8 bases, with 22 bases between them. The CDR3 has 15 residues. The germline V gene encodes CDR1 MNHEY and CDR2 SVGEGT. This chain's CDR3 is CASSLPGVSAGGYTF. The CDR3 DNA is TGTGCCAGCAGCCTCCCGGGAGTCTCGGCGGGGGGCTACACCTTC.

The chain is built from TRBV7-3 and TRBJ1-3; the match to TRBD1 covers 12 bases. CDR3 length equals 20 residues. CDR1 and CDR2 (germline): SGHTA, FQGTGA. J gave up 1 base and V 7 bases, and 17 bases lay outside the gene matches. CDR3 DNA: TGTGCCAGCAACCTCCGGGACAGGGGGCCGTTGAGGGGATCTGGAAACACCATATATTTT. Amino acids: CASNLRDRGPLRGSGNTIYF.

The chain employs TRBV12-3 or TRBV12-4 and TRBJ1-1; perhaps TRBD1 as D (5 bases). The CDR3 covers 13 residues. V shed 7 bases and J shed 7 bases, with 16 bases lying between them. The CDR3 DNA sequence: TGTGCCAGCACCCCCGGACACGAATATGAAGCTTTCTTT. Its translation is CASTPGHEYEAFF.

In DNA form, the CDR3 reads TGTGCCAGCAGGAACACCGGGACACGCACTGAAGCTTTCTTT. Its protein product is CASRNTGTRTEAFF. The chain recombines TRBV6-6 with TRBJ1-1, with a weak D call TRBD1 (6 bases). Looked up from germline, CDR1 is MNHNY and CDR2 is SVGAGI (reference sequence). The germline V and J ends were trimmed by 6 bases and 4 bases, with 15 bases remaining between them. This CDR3 has 14 residues.

The chain links TRBV7-9 to TRBJ2-3, with D perhaps matching TRBD1 (6 bases). The germline V gene has CDR1 SEHNR and CDR2 FQNEAQ (reference sequence). There are 18 residues in the CDR3. Between the trimmed V and J ends, which lost 1 base and 4 bases, there was a span of 21 bases. CDR3 region: CASSLGTTGALHADTQYF. CDR3 DNA: TGTGCCAGCAGCTTAGGTACGACAGGAGCCCTCCACGCAGATACGCAGTATTTT.

This chain connects TRBV6-2 or TRBV6-3 to TRBJ1-6, with TRBD1 matching 9 bases. CDR1 is MNHEY and CDR2 is SVGEGT in the germline V gene. There are 14 residues in the CDR3. V was pared by 6 bases and J by 8 bases, with 5 bases of the junction left unmatched. In nucleotides, the CDR3 is TGTGCCAGCAGCCCTACAGGGGGCCATTCACCCCTCCACTTT. It codes for CASSPTGGHSPLHF.

This chain joins TRBV9 and TRBJ2-1; a possible D gene is TRBD1 (5 bases). The CDR3 runs 16 residues. Germline V gene sequence: CDR1 SGDLS, CDR2 YYNGEE. Trimming took off 0 bases at V and 7 bases at J, with 17 bases between the two ends. This chain's CDR3 is CASSVEGNSLENEQFF. The CDR3 nucleotides are TGTGCCAGCAGCGTAGAGGGGAACAGCCTGGAAAATGAGCAGTTCTTC.

In this sample, this clone turned up a few times. The chain employs TRBV27 and TRBJ2-3; maybe TRBD2 (6 bases). V lost 5 bases, J lost 2 bases, and 14 bases lay in between. Germline V gene sequence: CDR1 MNHEY, CDR2 SMNVEV (reference sequence). The CDR3 runs to 15 residues. The CDR3 DNA sequence: TGTGCCAGCAGTACCACCACTAGCCCCACAGATACGCAGTATTTT. It yields the protein CASSTTTSPTDTQYF.

The chain employs TRBV6-5 and TRBJ2-5, with 10 bases identical to TRBD1. This CDR3 region has 14 residues. Germline V CDR1 and CDR2: MNHEY, SVGAGI. V was clipped by 6 bases and J by 4 bases; unmatched bases: 5. In DNA, the CDR3 is TGTGCCAGCAGCGGACAGGGGGGGCCAGAGACCCAGTACTTC. It is translated as CASSGQGGPETQYF.

CDR3 sequence (DNA): TGTGCCAGCAGTCGCATAGGGGTCGGGCAGCCCCAGCATTTT. Its translation: CASSRIGVGQPQHF. The chain recombines TRBV6-6 with TRBJ1-5; the D gene is possibly TRBD1 (5 bases). The CDR3 is made up of 14 amino acids. The V gene's germline CDR1 is MNHNY and CDR2 SVGAGI (reference sequence). Trimming left V 5 bases short and J 7 bases short, with 15 bases between.

V is TRBV6-5 and J is TRBJ2-7; 9 nucleotides agree with TRBD2. Trimming took 6 bases from V and 4 from J; bases not matched to a gene: 10. CDR1 MNHEY and CDR2 SVGAGI come from the germline V gene. This CDR3 has 15 amino acids. CDR3 region: CASSLVASGAYEQYF. CDR3 DNA: TGTGCCAGCAGCCTCGTTGCTAGCGGGGCTTACGAGCAGTACTTC.

The chain combines TRBV5-5 with TRBJ1-2; tentatively, D is TRBD1 (5 bases). The V and J ends lost 3 bases and 4 bases respectively, with 19 bases between them. In germline, CDR1 is SGHKS, CDR2 YYEKEE (reference sequence). The length of the CDR3 is 16 residues. This chain's CDR3 is CASSSAGWQGSYGYTF. CDR3 sequence (DNA): TGTGCCAGCAGCTCGGCTGGGTGGCAGGGATCCTATGGCTACACCTTC. The full variable domain, completed using reference TRBV5-5 and TRBJ1-2, is DAGVTQSPTHLIKTRGQQVTLRCSPISGHKSVSWYQQVLGQGPQFIFQYYEKEERGRGNFPDRFSARQFPNYSSELNVNALLLGDSALYLCASSSAGWQGSYGYTFGSGTRLTVV.

J is TRBJ2-4 and V is TRBV5-1, with a possible D match to TRBD1 (6 bases). Deletions cut 1 base from V and 0 bases from J, with 17 bases between. CDR1 is SGHRS and CDR2 is YFSETQ in the germline V gene. The CDR3 has 18 residues. In DNA, the CDR3 is TGCGCCAGCAGCTTGAGACCCCAAACAGGGCTAGCCAAAAACATTCAGTACTTC. It encodes CASSLRPQTGLAKNIQYF.

The chain's CDR3 is CASSLVAGPPTDTQYF. The CDR3 DNA sequence: TGTGCCAGCAGCTTGGTCGCGGGGCCCCCCACAGATACGCAGTATTTT. J is TRBJ2-3 and V is TRBV5-6; the D gene is possibly TRBD2 (6 bases). Trimming removed 0 bases at V and 2 bases at J, with 13 bases between. The germline V gene encodes CDR1 SGHDT and CDR2 YYEEEE. The CDR3 has 16 amino acids.

In its sample, this clone was seen once. This chain links TRBV4-3 with TRBJ2-2; tentative D call: TRBD2 (5 bases). This CDR3 has 17 residues. CDR1 and CDR2 from the germline V gene are LGHNA and YSLEER. The V gene lost 1 base and the J gene lost 1 base, with 13 bases spanning the gap. The CDR3 here is CASSQAPRGRNTGELFF. The CDR3 bases are TGCGCCAGCAGCCAAGCCCCCCGAGGGAGGAACACCGGGGAGCTGTTTTTT.

The gene calls are TRBV5-4 and TRBJ2-3, with 9 bases matching TRBD2. Germline V gene data show CDR1 as SGHNT and CDR2 as YYREEE (reference sequence). Trimming cost V 0 bases and J 8 bases; bases outside gene matches: 10. The CDR3 is 16 amino acids. For the CDR3, the DNA is TGTGCCAGCAGCTTGGCCCGGGGCGGGGGGGCGCTTACGCAGTATTTT. Residues: CASSLARGGGALTQYF.